This paragraph reports one T cell receptor (beta chain). Its antigen is still unknown. One end of the junction is discordant with germline, which a read error may explain. CDR3 size: 11 residues. Overall study findings and caveats: Naive CD4+ cells shared 10% to 15% of tumor Treg sequences. Tumor Treg TCRs overlapped most with tumor naive CD4+ cells.

CD25-based Treg depletion was applied to purified naive CD4+ T cells. The TRBV12-4/TRBJ1-2 clonotypes were amplified using barcode primers with ligated adaptors. TCRdb re-called the multiplex PCR reads with MiXCR, one entry per CDR3 protein. The table records around 2,700 distinct CDR3 sequences, approximately 5% of them present only once. The sequenced material came from naive CD4+ T cells sorted from blood. Subset denoted: naive CD4+ T cells, CD4+CD45RA+CD25-. This sequence joins TRBV12-3 or TRBV12-4 and TRBJ1-2; D gene uncertain. The sequence was collected from a female donor with breast cancer. Here the CDR3 reads CVSSRNYGYTF. Here the CDR3 DNA reads TGTGTCAGCAGCCGAAACTATGGCTACACCTTC.